A selection of T cell receptor beta chains follows, all from one sample in a study of shared clonotypes between healthy human individuals. Assay used: immunoSEQ multiplex PCR; TCRdb lists only in-frame clones, some missing. The data contain over 750,000 clones, 96% of them singletons. Sequencing was carried out using naive CD8+ T cells sorted from blood. The receptors here all came from a man aged 25 to 40 in good health. Both conserved end residues are part of each CDR3. The order of the fields is CDR3 protein, J gene, clone size, V gene. Clone size is shown for a subset of rows, as once, few, many or a class of expanded clone.

CDR3 protein: CAAGQGPPNTIYF; J gene: TRBJ1-3; clone size: .; V gene: TRBV6-1
CDR3 protein: CAISEGTTRSTDTQYF; J gene: TRBJ2-3; clone size: .; V gene: TRBV10-3
CDR3 protein: CASSGGRSDLYEQYF; J gene: TRBJ2-7; clone size: once; V gene: TRBV6-1
CDR3 protein: CASSPPGTALYEQYF; J gene: TRBJ2-7; clone size: .; V gene: TRBV4-1
CDR3 protein: CASSPYRRFCQQPQHF; J gene: TRBJ1-5; clone size: .; V gene: TRBV14
CDR3 protein: CASSQRAAYNEQFF; J gene: TRBJ2-1; clone size: .; V gene: TRBV14
CDR3 protein: CASLGPRGYTF; J gene: TRBJ1-2; clone size: .; V gene: TRBV9
CDR3 protein: CASSLARRDYEQYF; J gene: TRBJ2-7; clone size: .; V gene: TRBV5-4
CDR3 protein: CASSLDGGGLSSYNEQFF; J gene: TRBJ2-1; clone size: .; V gene: TRBV7-9
CDR3 protein: CASTNGGTYEQYF; J gene: TRBJ2-7; clone size: .; V gene: TRBV6-5
CDR3 protein: CAWSGLMETQYF; J gene: TRBJ2-5; clone size: few; V gene: TRBV30
CDR3 protein: CASSQGNEQFF; J gene: TRBJ2-1; clone size: .; V gene: TRBV4-1
CDR3 protein: CASSLPMEGPYEQYF; J gene: TRBJ2-7; clone size: .; V gene: TRBV28
CDR3 protein: CASSYLVTPRDSEAFF; J gene: TRBJ1-1; clone size: .; V gene: TRBV7-9
CDR3 protein: CASSDGEQFF; J gene: TRBJ2-1; clone size: .; V gene: TRBV2
CDR3 protein: CASSLTGRDRAPDAFF; J gene: TRBJ1-1; clone size: .; V gene: TRBV5-1
CDR3 protein: CASSPSAMPYNEQFF; J gene: TRBJ2-1; clone size: .; V gene: TRBV11-2
CDR3 protein: CASSFSITDTQYF; J gene: TRBJ2-3; clone size: .; V gene: TRBV27
CDR3 protein: CASSLIQGGTQYF; J gene: TRBJ2-5; clone size: .; V gene: TRBV28
CDR3 protein: CASSFEGWDTQYF; J gene: TRBJ2-3; clone size: .; V gene: TRBV27